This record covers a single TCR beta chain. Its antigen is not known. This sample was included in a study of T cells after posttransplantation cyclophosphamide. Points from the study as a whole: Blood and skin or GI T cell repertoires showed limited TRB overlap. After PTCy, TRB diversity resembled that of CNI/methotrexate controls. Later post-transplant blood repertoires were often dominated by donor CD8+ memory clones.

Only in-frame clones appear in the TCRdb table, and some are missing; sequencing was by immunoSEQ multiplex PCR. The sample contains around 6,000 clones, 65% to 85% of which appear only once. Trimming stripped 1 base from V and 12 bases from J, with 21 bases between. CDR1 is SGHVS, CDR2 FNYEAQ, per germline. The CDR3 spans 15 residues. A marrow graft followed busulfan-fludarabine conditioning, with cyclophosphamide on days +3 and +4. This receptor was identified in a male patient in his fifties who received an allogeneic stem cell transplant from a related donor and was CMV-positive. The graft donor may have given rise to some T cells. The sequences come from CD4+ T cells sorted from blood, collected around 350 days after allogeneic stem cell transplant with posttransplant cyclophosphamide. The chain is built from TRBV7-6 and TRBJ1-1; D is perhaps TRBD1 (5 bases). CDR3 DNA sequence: TGTGCCAGCAGCTTAGGCGAAACGAGTGGGGGGAGGACTTTCTTT. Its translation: CASSLGETSGGRTFF.